A single sample gave rise to the 12 T cell receptor beta chains below, sequenced in a study of T cell responses to AZD1222 COVID-19 vaccine. TCRdb's table, derived via immunoSEQ multiplex PCR, lists solely in-frame clones and lacks some. The table has approximately 130,000 clones, roughly 89% seen once. This material consisted of peripheral blood, taken on day 0 of AZD1222 vaccination. These receptors came from an adult in good health.

The rearrangement links TRBV10-3 to TRBJ1-1, with 10 bases aligning to TRBD1. Germline loops: CDR1 ENHRY, CDR2 SYGVKD. The CDR3 contains 15 residues. V gave up 7 bases and J gave up 4 bases; unmatched junction bases: 9. The CDR3, as DNA: TGTGCCATCACCACGGGACAGGGGCCCATCACTGAAGCTTTCTTT. Encoded protein: CAITTGQGPITEAFF.

The chain has TRBV6-2 or TRBV6-3 and TRBJ2-3; a possible D gene is TRBD2 (5 bases). The CDR3 consists of 15 residues. V lost 6 bases, J lost 1 base, and 14 bases lay in between. CDR1 is MNHEY and CDR2 is SVGEGT in the germline V gene. In DNA, the CDR3 is TGTGCCAGCAGCGCCCGGGGAAGCGGCACAGATACGCAGTATTTT. This encodes CASSARGSGTDTQYF.

The J gene is TRBJ2-7, the V gene TRBV7-6; D gene unclear. The CDR3 consists of 15 residues. Trimming shortened V by 5 bases and J by 4 bases, and 18 bases separated the two germline ends. Germline assignment: CDR1 SGHVS and CDR2 FNYEAQ. This chain's CDR3 is CASSQGSTSGYEQYF. CDR3 DNA sequence: TGTGCCAGCAGCCAAGGGTCCACGTCCGGGTACGAGCAGTACTTC.

The J gene is TRBJ1-1, the V gene TRBV7-9; 7 bases agree with TRBD1. The J segment lost 5 bases and the V segment lost 1 base, leaving 4 bases of the junction unmatched. Germline CDR1 is SEHNR and CDR2 is FQNEAQ (reference sequence). The CDR3 has 14 residues. In DNA, the CDR3 is TGTGCCAGCAGCTTAGGAACAGGGGAGACTGAAGCTTTCTTT. Protein product: CASSLGTGETEAFF.

The CDR3 DNA reads TGTGCCAGCAGCCGAGCCCCCGGGGAGAACTATGGCTACACCTTC. Its translation is CASSRAPGENYGYTF. V gene TRBV14 combines with J gene TRBJ1-2; D gene ambiguous. The CDR3 has 15 residues. Trimming cost V 4 bases and J 2 bases, with 14 bases left between them. Germline V gene lookup returns CDR1 SGHDN and CDR2 FVKESK.

This clone was picked up one time. CDR3 coding DNA: TGCAGCGTTGGGGGGGGCGCCGGCACTGAAGCTTTCTTT. This encodes CSVGGGAGTEAFF. The chain is built from TRBV29-1 and TRBJ1-1, with a possible D match to TRBD1 (6 bases). The germline V gene has CDR1 SQVTM and CDR2 ANQGSEA. This CDR3 has 13 residues. V gave up 4 bases and J gave up 4 bases, with 13 bases separating them. The full variable domain, its missing parts supplied by reference TRBV29-1 and TRBJ1-1, is SAVISQKPSRDICQRGTSLTIQCQVDSQVTMMFWYRQQPGQSLTLIATANQGSEATYESGFVIDKFPISRPNLTFSTLTVSNMSPEDSSIYLCSVGGGAGTEAFFGQGTRLTVV.

V is TRBV7-9 and J is TRBJ1-3; a weak D match, TRBD1 (5 bases). The CDR3 runs to 15 residues. Trimming took 5 bases from V and 0 from J, leaving 11 bases between them. CDR1 is SEHNR and CDR2 is FQNEAQ in the germline V gene (reference sequence). CDR3 sequence (DNA): TGTGCCAGCAGCCACACCGGGACCTCTGGAAACACCATATATTTT. This encodes CASSHTGTSGNTIYF.

The V gene is TRBV27, the J gene TRBJ2-1, with 11 bases aligning to TRBD2. Trimming took 3 bases from V and 8 from J; bases not matched to a gene: 6. Germline CDR1 is MNHEY and CDR2 is SMNVEV (reference sequence). The CDR3 covers 15 residues. CDR3 protein: CASSFPSGGRYEQFF. CDR3 DNA sequence: TGTGCCAGCAGTTTCCCTAGCGGGGGGCGTTATGAGCAGTTCTTC.

V is TRBV3-1 (or the pseudogene TRBV3-2) and J is TRBJ1-1, with 8 bases that match TRBD1. The germline V gene has CDR1 LGHDT and CDR2 YNNKEL (reference sequence). The CDR3 sequence is 13 residues long. Losses at the gene ends were 7 bases for V and 7 bases for J; bases not matched to a gene: 8. The CDR3 protein is CASIKQGVSEAFF. In nucleotides, the CDR3 is TGTGCCAGCATTAAACAGGGGGTAAGTGAAGCTTTCTTT.

The V call is TRBV2, the J call TRBJ2-1; a possible D gene is TRBD1 (6 bases). Germline V gene sequence: CDR1 SNHLY, CDR2 FYNNEI. Trimming stripped 7 bases from V and 8 bases from J, with 21 bases between. This CDR3 spans 15 amino acids. The chain's CDR3 is CASNLRGTLGDEQFF. CDR3 in DNA: TGTGCCAGCAACTTAAGGGGGACCCTAGGCGATGAGCAGTTCTTC.

The chain couples TRBV6-5 to TRBJ1-6; D is possibly TRBD1 (6 bases). The CDR3 is 15 residues long. CDR1 is MNHEY, CDR2 SVGAGI, per germline. V lost 0 bases and J 9 bases, leaving 12 bases between the germline ends. The CDR3 loop is CASSYSPGAGSPLHF. The CDR3 nucleotides are TGTGCCAGCAGTTACTCGCCGGGGGCGGGTTCACCCCTCCACTTT.

This chain joins TRBV18 and TRBJ2-1, with D perhaps assigned TRBD1 or TRBD2 (6 bases each). This CDR3 has 16 residues. Germline assignment: CDR1 KGHSH and CDR2 LQKENI. V was pared by 6 bases and J by 4 bases, with 19 bases between. CDR3: CASSPGVGGGYNEQFF. The CDR3 bases are TGTGCCAGCTCTCCCGGCGTAGGGGGAGGATACAATGAGCAGTTCTTC. The entire variable domain, with the rest obtained from reference TRBV18 and TRBJ2-1, is as follows: NAGVMQNPRHLVRRRGQEARLRCSPMKGHSHVYWYRQLPEEGLKFMVYLQKENIIDESGMPKERFSAEFPKEGPSILRIQQVVRGDSAAYFCASSPGVGGGYNEQFFGPGTRLTVL.